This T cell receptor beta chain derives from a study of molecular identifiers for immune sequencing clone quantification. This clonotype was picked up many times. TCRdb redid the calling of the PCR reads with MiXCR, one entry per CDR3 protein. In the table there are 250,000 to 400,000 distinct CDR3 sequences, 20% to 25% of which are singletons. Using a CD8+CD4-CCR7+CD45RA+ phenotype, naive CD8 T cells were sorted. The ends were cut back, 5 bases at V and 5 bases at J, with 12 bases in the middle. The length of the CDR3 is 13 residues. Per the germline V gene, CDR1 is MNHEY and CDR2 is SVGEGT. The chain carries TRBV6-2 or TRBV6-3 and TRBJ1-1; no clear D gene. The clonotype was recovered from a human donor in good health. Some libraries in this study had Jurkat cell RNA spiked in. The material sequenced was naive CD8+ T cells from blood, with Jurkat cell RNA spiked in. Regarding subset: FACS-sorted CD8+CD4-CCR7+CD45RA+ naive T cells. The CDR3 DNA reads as TGTGCCAGCAGTCCCATCGGGAATACTGAAGCTTTCTTT. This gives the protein CASSPIGNTEAFF.